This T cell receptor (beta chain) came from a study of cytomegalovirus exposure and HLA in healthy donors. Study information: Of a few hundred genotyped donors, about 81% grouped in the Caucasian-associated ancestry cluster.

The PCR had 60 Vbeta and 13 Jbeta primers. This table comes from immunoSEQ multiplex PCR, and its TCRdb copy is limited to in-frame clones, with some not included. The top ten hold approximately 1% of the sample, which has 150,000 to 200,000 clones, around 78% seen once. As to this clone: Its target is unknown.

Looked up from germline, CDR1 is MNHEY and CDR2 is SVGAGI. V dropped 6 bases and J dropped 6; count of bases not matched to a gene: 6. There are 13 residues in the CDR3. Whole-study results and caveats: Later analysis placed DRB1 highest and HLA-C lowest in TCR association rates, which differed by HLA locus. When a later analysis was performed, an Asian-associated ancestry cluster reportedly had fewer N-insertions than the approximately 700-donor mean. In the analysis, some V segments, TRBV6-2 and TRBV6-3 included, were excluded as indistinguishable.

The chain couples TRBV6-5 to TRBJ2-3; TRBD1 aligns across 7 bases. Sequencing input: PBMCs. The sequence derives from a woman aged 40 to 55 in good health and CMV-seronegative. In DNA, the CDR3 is TGTGCCAGCAGCTACACACAGGGGGATACGCAGTATTTT. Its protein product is CASSYTQGDTQYF.